This T cell receptor beta chain was identified during a study of blood T cell repertoires in COVID-19. Data came from immunoSEQ multiplex PCR; TCRdb stores just in-frame clones and leaves some out. Of 70,000 or so clones in the sample, roughly 86% were seen once. J was trimmed by 0 bases and V by 5 bases; bases with no gene match: 13. The CDR3 length is 19 residues. The V gene's germline CDR1 is SGHAT and CDR2 FQNNGV. The TCR sequence derives from a man in his sixties or seventies with active COVID-19. This sequence joins TRBV11-2 and TRBJ2-5, with 12 positions matching TRBD2. Sequenced sample: peripheral blood. In DNA form, the CDR3 reads TGTGCCAGCAGCCGGGGGGCTAGCGGGAGGGCCTCGTACCAAGAGACCCAGTACTTC. This sequence encodes CASSRGASGRASYQETQYF.